This TCR beta chain came from a study of radiotherapy plus CTLA-4 blockade in lung cancer. Study information: Disease control reached over 30%, with objective responses in around 19%.

Only in-frame clones appear in the TCRdb table, and some are missing; sequencing was by immunoSEQ multiplex PCR. The sample includes roughly 97,000 clones, 65% to 80% of them seen just once. The CDR3 is 14 amino acids. V gave up 4 bases and J gave up 2 bases, with 12 bases separating them. The germline V gene has CDR1 SQVTM and CDR2 ANQGSEA. A few counts support this clone. Its antigen is not known. Study-wide results and caveats: Together with interferon-beta, which increased in serum after radiation, early dynamic changes in blood T cell clones were reportedly the best predictors of response. In blood, TCR clones derived from the tumor expanded after radiotherapy plus ipilimumab.

People whose metastatic non-small-cell lung cancer was chemo-refractory got focal radiation along with CTLA-4 blockade by ipilimumab. This receptor was obtained from a human donor with non-small cell lung cancer who had a partial response to radiotherapy plus ipilimumab. Some clones in this sample may be carry-over from other donors' samples. The sequencing here drew on peripheral blood, taken from a patient treated with radiotherapy plus ipilimumab. J is TRBJ2-1 and V is TRBV29-1; possible D gene TRBD1, 5 bases. CDR3 DNA: TGCAGCGTTGCCTTGGCAGGGACCTACAATGAGCAGTTCTTC. Its translation: CSVALAGTYNEQFF.